Listed below are T cell receptor beta chains from one sample, sequenced in a study of blood T cell repertoires in COVID-19. The method was immunoSEQ multiplex PCR; TCRdb's version includes in-frame clones alone and lacks a portion of them. Of some 120,000 clones in the sample, less than 90% were seen once. Input material: peripheral blood. The receptors here all came from a man aged 80 or over with active or convalescent COVID-19. CDR3s include the opening cysteine and the closing phenylalanine or tryptophan. The D gene is left open where the match is weak. Clone size is not always given. Where it is, it says once, few, many or a class for expanded clones.

d_call: TRBD1
j_call: TRBJ2-5
clone_size: .
v_call: TRBV5-6
cdr3_nt: TGTGCCAGCAGCCCGCAGACAGGGGGGTGGGAGACCCAGTACTTC
cdr3_aa: CASSPQTGGWETQYF

d_call: TRBD1
j_call: TRBJ2-7
clone_size: .
v_call: TRBV18
cdr3_nt: TGTGCCAGCTCTCTCGGACAGGCTTTGGGTGAGCAGTACTTC
cdr3_aa: CASSLGQALGEQYF

d_call: .
j_call: TRBJ2-1
clone_size: .
v_call: TRBV5-1
cdr3_nt: TGCGCCAGCAGCTTCCCCGGGGGGCTCACCTACAATGAGCAGTTCTTC
cdr3_aa: CASSFPGGLTYNEQFF

d_call: TRBD1
j_call: TRBJ2-2
clone_size: .
v_call: TRBV11-2
cdr3_nt: TGTGCCAGCAGCCGGGGACAGGGAATGGGCACCGGGGAGCTGTTTTTT
cdr3_aa: CASSRGQGMGTGELFF

d_call: TRBD2
j_call: TRBJ2-1
clone_size: .
v_call: TRBV9
cdr3_nt: TGTGCCAGCAGCGTGGCTAGCGGGAGTTATGAGCAGTTCTTC
cdr3_aa: CASSVASGSYEQFF

d_call: .
j_call: TRBJ1-2
clone_size: once
v_call: TRBV6-5
cdr3_nt: TGTGCCAGCAGTTCCGGCTGGAGGGATGGCTACACCTTC
cdr3_aa: CASSSGWRDGYTF

d_call: .
j_call: TRBJ1-1
clone_size: .
v_call: TRBV7-9
cdr3_nt: TGTGCCAGCCAAGAACAGGCAACGAACACTGAAGCTTTCTTT
cdr3_aa: CASQEQATNTEAFF

d_call: .
j_call: TRBJ1-2
clone_size: .
v_call: TRBV24-1
cdr3_nt: TGTGCCACCAGTGATTATAACAGTGCCTATGGCTACACCTTC
cdr3_aa: CATSDYNSAYGYTF

d_call: .
j_call: TRBJ1-5
clone_size: once
v_call: TRBV30
cdr3_nt: TGTGCCTGGACCCTGGAGGGTCAGCCCCAGCATTTT
cdr3_aa: CAWTLEGQPQHF

d_call: .
j_call: TRBJ1-1
clone_size: .
v_call: TRBV7-3
cdr3_nt: TGTGCCAGCAGCCTCAATGGGGGGGCCGTCACTGAAGCTTTCTTT
cdr3_aa: CASSLNGGAVTEAFF